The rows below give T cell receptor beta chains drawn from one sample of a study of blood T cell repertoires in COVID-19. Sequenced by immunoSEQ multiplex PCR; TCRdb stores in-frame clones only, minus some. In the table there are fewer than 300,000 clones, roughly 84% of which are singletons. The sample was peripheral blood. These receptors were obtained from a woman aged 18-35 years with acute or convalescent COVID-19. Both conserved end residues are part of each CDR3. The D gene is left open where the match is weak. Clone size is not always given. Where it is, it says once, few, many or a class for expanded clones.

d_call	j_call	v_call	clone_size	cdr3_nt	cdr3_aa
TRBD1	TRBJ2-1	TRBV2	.	TGTGCCAGCAGTGAATTGTCAGGGGGCATCGAGCAGTTCTTC	CASSELSGGIEQFF
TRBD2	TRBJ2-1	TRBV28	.	TGTGCCAGCAGTTTAAGGACTAGCGGGAGCTCCTACAATGAGCAGTTCTTC	CASSLRTSGSSYNEQFF
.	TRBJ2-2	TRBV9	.	TGTGCCAGCAGCCCACACCCAGGGGAGACCGGGGAGCTGTTTTTT	CASSPHPGETGELFF
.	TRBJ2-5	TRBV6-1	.	TGTGCCAGCAGTGAAGCGCGGGAACCTCAAGAGACCCAGTACTTC	CASSEAREPQETQYF
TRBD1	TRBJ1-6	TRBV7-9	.	TGTGCCAGCAGCACCGGGACAGGGGAACCCCTCCACTTT	CASSTGTGEPLHF
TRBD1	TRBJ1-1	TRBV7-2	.	TGTGCCAGCAGCTGGACCCCGGGACAGACGAACACTGAAGCTTTCTTT	CASSWTPGQTNTEAFF
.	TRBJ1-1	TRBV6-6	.	TGTGCCAGCAGTTACCCAGGGGCCCTGAACACTGAAGCTTTCTTT	CASSYPGALNTEAFF
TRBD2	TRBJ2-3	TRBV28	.	TGTGCCAGCATCTCCCCCGGGACTAGCAGTGGAGATCCGCAGTATTTT	CASISPGTSSGDPQYF
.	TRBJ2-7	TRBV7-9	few	TGTGCCAGCACGGGTCGCGAAACCTACGAGCAGTACTTC	CASTGRETYEQYF
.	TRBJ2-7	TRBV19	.	TGTGCCTGCAGTAGGGGGGAAGACAGGGTACCAACCTACGAGCAGTACTTC	CACSRGEDRVPTYEQYF
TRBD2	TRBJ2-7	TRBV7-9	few	TGTGCCAGCAGCTTAGGAGGCGGGAGTAAGTCCTACGAGCAGTACTTC	CASSLGGGSKSYEQYF
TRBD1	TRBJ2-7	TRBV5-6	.	TGTGCCAGCAGCTCAGCAACCGGGACAGACTCCTACGAGCAGTACTTC	CASSSATGTDSYEQYF
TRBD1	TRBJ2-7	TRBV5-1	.	TGCGCCAGCAGCTTGATCCCAGGGGGCTACGAGCAGTACTTC	CASSLIPGGYEQYF
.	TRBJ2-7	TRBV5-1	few	TGCGCCAGCAGCTTGGGGTACAACTACGAGCAGTACTTC	CASSLGYNYEQYF
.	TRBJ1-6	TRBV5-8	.	TGTGCCAGCAGCTTATGGGGCTTCGGTTCACCCCTCCACTTT	CASSLWGFGSPLHF
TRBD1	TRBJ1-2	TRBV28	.	TGTGCCAGCAGTTCATCACAGGGGGACAGCTATGGCTACACCTTC	CASSSSQGDSYGYTF
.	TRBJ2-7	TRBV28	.	TGTGCCAGCAGGGATACAGGGTCCTTGGTCGAGCAGTACTTC	CASRDTGSLVEQYF
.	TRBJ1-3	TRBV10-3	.	TGTGCCACGGAGGCAAGCTCTGGAAACACCATATATTTT	CATEASSGNTIYF
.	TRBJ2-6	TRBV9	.	TGTGCCAGCAGCGTAGCGGGTAACTCTGGGGCCAACGTCCTGACTTTC	CASSVAGNSGANVLTF
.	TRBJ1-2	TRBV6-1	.	TGTGCCAGCAGTGAAGAAGGGGTATCAAGCTACACCTTC	CASSEEGVSSYTF
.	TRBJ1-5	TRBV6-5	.	TGTGCCAGCAGTTACTCGGTCCGGAGTAATCAGCCCCAGCATTTT	CASSYSVRSNQPQHF
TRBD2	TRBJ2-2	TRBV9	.	TGTGCCAGCAGCCGACTAGCGGACCTCCTTCAGAACACCGGGGAGCTGTTTTTT	CASSRLADLLQNTGELFF
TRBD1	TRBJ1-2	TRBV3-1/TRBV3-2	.	TGTGCCAGCAGCCAAGGTCACCGGACAGGGGGCTCAAGCGGCTACACCTTC	CASSQGHRTGGSSGYTF
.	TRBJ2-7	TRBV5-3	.	TGTGCCAGAACGTTGTCTCTCGAGCAGTACTTC	CARTLSLEQYF
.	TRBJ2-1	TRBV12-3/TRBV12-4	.	TGTGCCAGCAGTTTGTGGGCGTACAATGAGCAGTTCTTC	CASSLWAYNEQFF
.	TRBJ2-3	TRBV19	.	TGTGCCAGTACACAGGCCAGCACAGATACGCAGTATTTT	CASTQASTDTQYF
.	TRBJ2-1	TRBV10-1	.	TGCGCCAGCAGCCCCGACTATTATGAGCAGTTCTTC	CASSPDYYEQFF